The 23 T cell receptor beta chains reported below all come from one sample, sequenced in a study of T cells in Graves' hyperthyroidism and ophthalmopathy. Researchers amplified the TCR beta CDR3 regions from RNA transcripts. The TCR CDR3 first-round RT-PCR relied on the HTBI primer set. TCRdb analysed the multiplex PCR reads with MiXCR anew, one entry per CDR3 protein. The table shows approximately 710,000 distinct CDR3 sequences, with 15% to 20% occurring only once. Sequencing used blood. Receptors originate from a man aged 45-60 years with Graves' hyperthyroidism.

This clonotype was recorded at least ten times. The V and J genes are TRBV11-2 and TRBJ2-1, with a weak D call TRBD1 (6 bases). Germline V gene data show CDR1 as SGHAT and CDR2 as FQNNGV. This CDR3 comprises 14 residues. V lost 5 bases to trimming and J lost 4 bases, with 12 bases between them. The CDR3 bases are TGTGCCAGCAGCGCGCTTCAGGGGTACAATGAGCAGTTCTTC. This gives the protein CASSALQGYNEQFF.

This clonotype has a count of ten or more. The CDR3 coding sequence is TGTGCCACCAGTGCGCGGTCGGGGGCGGCCAAAAACATTCAGTACTTC. The encoded protein is CATSARSGAAKNIQYF. The V and J genes are TRBV24-1 and TRBJ2-4, with D perhaps matching TRBD1 or TRBD2 (6 bases each). V lost 5 bases, J lost 1 base, and 14 bases lay in between. The CDR3 consists of 16 residues. CDR1 is KGHDR and CDR2 is SFDVKD in the germline V gene.

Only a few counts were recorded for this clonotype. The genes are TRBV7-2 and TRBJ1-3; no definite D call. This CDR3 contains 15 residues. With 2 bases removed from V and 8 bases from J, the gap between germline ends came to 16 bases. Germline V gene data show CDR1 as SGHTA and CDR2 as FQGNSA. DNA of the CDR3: TGTGCCAGCAGCTTAACCACGTCCTCGTGGGACACCATATATTTT. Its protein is CASSLTTSSWDTIYF.

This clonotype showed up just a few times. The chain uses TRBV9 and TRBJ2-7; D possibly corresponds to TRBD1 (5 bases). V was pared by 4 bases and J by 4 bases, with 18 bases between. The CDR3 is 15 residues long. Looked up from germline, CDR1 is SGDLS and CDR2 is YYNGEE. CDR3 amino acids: CASSLSTGVPYEQYF. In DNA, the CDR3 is TGTGCCAGCAGCCTCTCTACAGGAGTCCCTTACGAGCAGTACTTC.

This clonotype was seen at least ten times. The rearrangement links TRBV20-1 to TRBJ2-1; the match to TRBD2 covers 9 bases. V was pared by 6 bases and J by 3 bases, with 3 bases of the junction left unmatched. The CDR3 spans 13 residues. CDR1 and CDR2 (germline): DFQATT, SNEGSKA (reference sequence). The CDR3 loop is CSAPSGIYNEQFF. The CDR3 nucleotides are TGCAGTGCGCCTAGCGGGATCTACAATGAGCAGTTCTTC.

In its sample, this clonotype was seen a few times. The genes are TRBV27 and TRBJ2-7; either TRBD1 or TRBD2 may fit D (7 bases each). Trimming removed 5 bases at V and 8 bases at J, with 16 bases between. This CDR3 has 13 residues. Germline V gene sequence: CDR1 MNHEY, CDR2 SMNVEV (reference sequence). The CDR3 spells CASSRGGGGQQYF. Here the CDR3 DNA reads TGTGCCAGCAGTAGGGGAGGGGGCGGTCAGCAGTACTTC.

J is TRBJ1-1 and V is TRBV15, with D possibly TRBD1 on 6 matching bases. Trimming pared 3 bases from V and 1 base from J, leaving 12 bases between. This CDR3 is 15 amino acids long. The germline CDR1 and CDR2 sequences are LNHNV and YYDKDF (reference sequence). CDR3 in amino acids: CATSRLTGSNTEAFF. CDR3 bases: TGTGCCACCAGCAGGTTGACAGGATCGAACACTGAAGCTTTCTTT.

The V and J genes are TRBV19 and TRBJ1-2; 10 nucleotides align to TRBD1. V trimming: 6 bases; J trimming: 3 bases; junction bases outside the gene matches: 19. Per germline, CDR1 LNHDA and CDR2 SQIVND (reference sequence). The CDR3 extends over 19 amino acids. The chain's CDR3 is CASRPKRGTGVGGYYGYTF. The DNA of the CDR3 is TGTGCCAGTAGACCTAAAAGGGGGACAGGGGTCGGAGGTTACTATGGCTACACCTTC. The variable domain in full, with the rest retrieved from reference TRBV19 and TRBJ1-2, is DGGITQSPKYLFRKEGQNVTLSCEQNLNHDAMYWYRQDPGQGLRLIYYSQIVNDFQKGDIAEGYSVSREKKESFPLTVTSAQKNPTAFYLCASRPKRGTGVGGYYGYTFGSGTRLTVV.

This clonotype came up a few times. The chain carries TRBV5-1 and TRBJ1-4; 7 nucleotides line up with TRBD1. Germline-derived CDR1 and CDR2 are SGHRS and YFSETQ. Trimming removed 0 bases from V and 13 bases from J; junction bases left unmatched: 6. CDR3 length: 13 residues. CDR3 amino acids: CASSLATGQGLFF. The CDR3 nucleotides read TGCGCCAGCAGCTTGGCGACAGGGCAGGGACTGTTTTTT. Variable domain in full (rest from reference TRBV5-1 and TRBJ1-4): KAGVTQTPRYLIKTRGQQVTLSCSPISGHRSVSWYQQTPGQGLQFLFEYFSETQRNKGNFPGRFSGRQFSNSRSEMNVSTLELGDSALYLCASSLATGQGLFFGSGTQLSVL.

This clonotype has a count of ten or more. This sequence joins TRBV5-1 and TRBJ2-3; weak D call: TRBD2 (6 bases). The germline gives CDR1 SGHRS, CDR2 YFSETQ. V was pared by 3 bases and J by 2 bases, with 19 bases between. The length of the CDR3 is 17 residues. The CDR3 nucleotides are TGCGCCAGCAGCTGGAGGAGATGGGCGGGACCCACAGATACGCAGTATTTT. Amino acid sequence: CASSWRRWAGPTDTQYF.

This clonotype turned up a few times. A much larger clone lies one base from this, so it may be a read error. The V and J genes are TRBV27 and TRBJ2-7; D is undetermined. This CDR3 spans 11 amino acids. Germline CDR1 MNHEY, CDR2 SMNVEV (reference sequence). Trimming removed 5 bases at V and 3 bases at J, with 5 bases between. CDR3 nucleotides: TGTGCCAGCAGTAACTTCTACGAGCAGTACTTC. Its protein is CASSNFYEQYF.

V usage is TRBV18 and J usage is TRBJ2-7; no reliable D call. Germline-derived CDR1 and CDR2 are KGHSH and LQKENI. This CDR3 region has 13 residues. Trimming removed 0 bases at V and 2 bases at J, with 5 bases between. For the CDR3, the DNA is TGTGCCAGCTCACCACCTTACGCCTACGAGCAGTACTTC. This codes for CASSPPYAYEQYF.

The CDR3 DNA follows: TGCGCCAGCAGCTTGGCCTCCATGACAACCAATGAGCAGTTCTTC. Translation: CASSLASMTTNEQFF. This chain uses TRBV5-1 with TRBJ2-1, with unresolved D. Germline values: CDR1 SGHRS, CDR2 YFSETQ. The CDR3 contains 15 residues. With 0 bases removed from V and 6 bases from J, the gap between germline ends came to 13 bases.

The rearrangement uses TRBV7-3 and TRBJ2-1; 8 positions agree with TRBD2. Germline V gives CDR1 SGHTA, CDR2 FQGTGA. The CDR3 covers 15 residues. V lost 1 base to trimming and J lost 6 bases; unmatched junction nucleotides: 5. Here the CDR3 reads CASSLNAGGINEQFF. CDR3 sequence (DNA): TGTGCCAGCAGCTTAAATGCGGGAGGAATCAATGAGCAGTTCTTC. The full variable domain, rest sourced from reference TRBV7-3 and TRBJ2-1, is GAGVSQTPSNKVTEKGKYVELRCDPISGHTALYWYRQSLGQGPEFLIYFQGTGAADDSGLPNDRFFAVRPEGSVSTLKIQRTERGDSAVYLCASSLNAGGINEQFFGPGTRLTVL.

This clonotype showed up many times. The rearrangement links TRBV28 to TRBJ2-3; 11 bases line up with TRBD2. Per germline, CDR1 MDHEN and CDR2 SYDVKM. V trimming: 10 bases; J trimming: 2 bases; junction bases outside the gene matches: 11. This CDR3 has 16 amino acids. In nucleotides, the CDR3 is TGTGCCACCACCGATAGCGGGAGGGCCAACACAGATACGCAGTATTTT. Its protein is CATTDSGRANTDTQYF.

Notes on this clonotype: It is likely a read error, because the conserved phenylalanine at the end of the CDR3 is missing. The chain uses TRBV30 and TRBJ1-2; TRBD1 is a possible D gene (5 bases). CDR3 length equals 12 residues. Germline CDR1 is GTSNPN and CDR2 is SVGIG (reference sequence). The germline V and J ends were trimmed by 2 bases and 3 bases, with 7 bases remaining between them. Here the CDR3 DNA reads TGTGCCTGGAGTATGGGGGACTATGGCTACACCTTA. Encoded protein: CAWSMGDYGYTL.

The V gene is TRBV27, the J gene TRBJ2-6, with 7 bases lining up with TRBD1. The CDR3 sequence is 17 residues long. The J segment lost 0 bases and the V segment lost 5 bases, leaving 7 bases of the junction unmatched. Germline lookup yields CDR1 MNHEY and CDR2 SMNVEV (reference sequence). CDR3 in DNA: TGTGCCAGCAGTGGACGACAGGGTGTCTCTGGGGCCAACGTCCTGACTTTC. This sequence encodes CASSGRQGVSGANVLTF.

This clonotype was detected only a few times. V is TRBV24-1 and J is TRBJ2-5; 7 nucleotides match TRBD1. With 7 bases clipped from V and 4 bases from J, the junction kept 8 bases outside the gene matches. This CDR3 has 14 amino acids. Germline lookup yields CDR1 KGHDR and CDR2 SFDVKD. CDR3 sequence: CATSDRAGGETQYF. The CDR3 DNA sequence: TGTGCCACCAGCGATCGGGCAGGGGGAGAGACCCAGTACTTC.

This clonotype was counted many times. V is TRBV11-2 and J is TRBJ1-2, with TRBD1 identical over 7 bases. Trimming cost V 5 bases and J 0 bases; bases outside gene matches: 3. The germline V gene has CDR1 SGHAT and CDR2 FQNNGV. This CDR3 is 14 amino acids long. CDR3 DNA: TGTGCCAGCAGCCTCCAGGGGGCTAACTATGGCTACACCTTC. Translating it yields CASSLQGANYGYTF.

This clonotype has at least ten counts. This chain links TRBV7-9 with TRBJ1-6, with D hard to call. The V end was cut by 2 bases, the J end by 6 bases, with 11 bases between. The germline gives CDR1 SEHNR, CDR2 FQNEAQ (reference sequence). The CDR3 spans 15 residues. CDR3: CASSLSSGRNSPLHF. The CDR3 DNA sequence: TGTGCCAGCAGCTTATCGTCGGGTCGTAATTCACCCCTCCACTTT.

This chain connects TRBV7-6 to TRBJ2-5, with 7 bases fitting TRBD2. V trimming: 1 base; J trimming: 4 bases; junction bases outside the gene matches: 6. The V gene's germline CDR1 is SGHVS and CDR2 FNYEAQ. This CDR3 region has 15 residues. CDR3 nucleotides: TGTGCCAGCAGCTTAGTAGGACGGGAGGTAGAGACCCAGTACTTC. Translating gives CASSLVGREVETQYF.

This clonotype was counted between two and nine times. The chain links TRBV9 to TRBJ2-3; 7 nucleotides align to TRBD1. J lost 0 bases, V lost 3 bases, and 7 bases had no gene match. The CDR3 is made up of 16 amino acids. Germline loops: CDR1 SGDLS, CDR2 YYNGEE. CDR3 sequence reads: CASSDTGATSTDTQYF. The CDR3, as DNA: TGTGCCAGCAGCGATACAGGGGCGACTAGCACAGATACGCAGTATTTT.

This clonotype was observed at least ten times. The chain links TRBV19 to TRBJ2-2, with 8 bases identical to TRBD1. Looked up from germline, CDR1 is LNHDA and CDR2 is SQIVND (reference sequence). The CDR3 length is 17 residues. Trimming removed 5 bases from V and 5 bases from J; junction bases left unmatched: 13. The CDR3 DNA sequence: TGTGCCAGTAGTGTTGACGGACAGGGCTATCAGACCGGGGAGCTGTTTTTT. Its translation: CASSVDGQGYQTGELFF.